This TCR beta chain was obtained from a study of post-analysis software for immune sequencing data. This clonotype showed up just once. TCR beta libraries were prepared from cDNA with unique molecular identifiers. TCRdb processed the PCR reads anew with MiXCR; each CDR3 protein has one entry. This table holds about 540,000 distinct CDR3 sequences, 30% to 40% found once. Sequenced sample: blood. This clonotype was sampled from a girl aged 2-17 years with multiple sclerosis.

CDR3 sequence (DNA): TGTGCCAGCAGCCTTGGGGACAGGGCCTACAATGAGCAGTTCTTC. This gives the protein CASSLGDRAYNEQFF. The rearrangement links TRBV3-1 to TRBJ2-1, with 9 bases matching TRBD1. CDR3 length: 15 amino acids. The V gene's germline CDR1 is LGHDT and CDR2 YNNKEL (reference sequence). Trimming removed 4 bases from V and 2 bases from J; junction bases left unmatched: 3.